This TCR beta chain was sequenced for a study of T-cell memory formation after mild COVID-19. Study as a whole: TCR clusters were mostly confined to one donor each. Broader study findings: Certain responding clones were present in pre-infection memory, suggesting participation of cross-reactive memory. Clones shrinking from day 15 to 85 showed even CD4/CD8 mixes; later expanders tilted CD4+. Clones that contracted clustered mainly in CM and EM if CD4+ and in EMRA if CD8+.

V was pared by 0 bases and J by 0 bases, with 18 bases between. The CDR3 totals 18 residues. In germline, CDR1 is SGDLS, CDR2 YYNGEE. TCRdb re-called the 5' RACE reads through MiXCR, storing one row per CDR3 protein. The sample lists roughly 450,000 distinct CDR3 sequences; about 18% were seen once. In this sample, this clonotype turned up a few times. Its cognate antigen is unknown. This receptor was identified in an adult woman who had mild COVID-19 (a few samples of this study predate the infection). Cell type and time point are not known. The specimen sequenced was PBMCs or a T cell subset sorted from them (not recorded which). This chain joins TRBV9 and TRBJ1-2, with a weak D call TRBD1 (6 bases). The CDR3 reads CASSVGGTAGATNYGYTF. DNA for the CDR3: TGTGCCAGCAGCGTAGGAGGGACCGCAGGGGCGACTAACTATGGCTACACCTTC.